The 14 T cell receptor beta chains listed next were all sequenced from one sample in a study of blood T cell repertoires in COVID-19. Clones were read by immunoSEQ multiplex PCR, and TCRdb kept only the in-frame ones, dropping some. Counted here are about 79,000 clones, roughly 90% occurring once; the ten biggest clones make up over 4%. Sequenced input: peripheral blood. The origin of the receptors is a middle-aged man with active COVID-19.

The table lists this clone with a few counts. The V call is TRBV28, the J call TRBJ1-2; the D gene is possibly TRBD1 (6 bases). Trimming left V 10 bases short and J 4 bases short, with 13 bases between. There are 12 residues in the CDR3. Germline CDR1 reads MDHEN; CDR2 reads SYDVKM. The CDR3 sequence: CATRTVVYGYTF. CDR3 DNA: TGTGCCACCAGGACAGTAGTCTATGGCTACACCTTC.

In this sample, this clone turned up once. The chain combines TRBV7-2 with TRBJ2-7, with 8 nucleotides matching TRBD2. J lost 4 bases, V lost 3 bases, and 5 bases had no gene match. CDR1 and CDR2 from the germline V gene are SGHTA and FQGNSA. The CDR3 extends over 14 amino acids. In DNA form, the CDR3 reads TGTGCCAGCAGCTTTGGGGGACTAGTATACGAGCAGTACTTC. Protein: CASSFGGLVYEQYF.

The chain recombines TRBV24-1 with TRBJ2-7; possibly TRBD1 for D (6 bases). Germline CDR1 KGHDR, CDR2 SFDVKD. Between the trimmed V and J ends, which lost 9 bases and 2 bases, there was a span of 13 bases. This CDR3 has 13 amino acids. CDR3: CATAGTTTYEQYF. CDR3 DNA: TGTGCCACCGCCGGGACAACCACCTACGAGCAGTACTTC.

V gene TRBV4-2 combines with J gene TRBJ2-7; D is ambiguous. Trimming removed 0 bases from V and 0 bases from J, with 9 bases in between. The CDR3 is made up of 15 amino acids. Germline V gene sequence: CDR1 LGHNA, CDR2 YNFKEQ. Written as DNA, the CDR3 is TGTGCCAGCAGCCAAGATCCCGGTAGCTCCTACGAGCAGTACTTC. Translating it yields CASSQDPGSSYEQYF.

Only a few counts were recorded for this clone. The rearrangement uses TRBV15 and TRBJ2-7; 8 bases match TRBD1. The V segment lost 3 bases and the J segment 6 bases; nucleotides outside the gene matches: 7. Germline CDR1 and CDR2: LNHNV and YYDKDF (reference sequence). This CDR3 comprises 14 residues. This chain's CDR3 is CATSRGQAFSEQYF. As DNA, the CDR3 is TGTGCCACCAGCAGGGGACAGGCCTTCTCCGAGCAGTACTTC.

This rearrangement joins TRBV12-3 or TRBV12-4 to TRBJ2-7; a weak D match, TRBD2 (5 bases). This CDR3 comprises 12 residues. Trimming took off 8 bases at V and 0 bases at J, with 8 bases between the two ends. The CDR3 sequence: CASPGSSYEQYF. The CDR3, as DNA: TGTGCCAGCCCGGGGAGCTCCTACGAGCAGTACTTC.

The rearrangement joins TRBV7-8 to TRBJ1-5; possible D gene TRBD1, 6 bases. The CDR3 is made up of 16 amino acids. CDR1 and CDR2 (germline): SGHVS, FQNEAQ. Trimming cost V 2 bases and J 0 bases, with 11 bases left between them. CDR3 protein: CASSLNKGDSNQPQHF. The CDR3 region has the DNA TGTGCCAGCAGCTTAAATAAGGGGGATAGCAATCAGCCCCAGCATTTT.

This clone was recorded only once. This chain uses TRBV28 with TRBJ2-5; D may be TRBD2 (6 bases). Per germline, CDR1 MDHEN and CDR2 SYDVKM. This CDR3 has 14 amino acids. V lost 3 bases to trimming and J lost 6 bases, with 14 bases between them. Here the CDR3 reads CASSFLSGGKTQYF. In DNA form, the CDR3 reads TGTGCCAGCAGTTTCCTTTCCGGGGGAAAGACCCAGTACTTC.

The chain couples TRBV27 to TRBJ2-5, with D unclear. The V gene lost 3 bases and the J gene lost 3 bases, with 2 bases spanning the gap. CDR1 and CDR2 from the germline V gene are MNHEY and SMNVEV (reference sequence). CDR3 length: 11 amino acids. This chain's CDR3 is CASSFKETQYF. The DNA for the CDR3 is TGTGCCAGCAGTTTCAAAGAGACCCAGTACTTC.

This clone was counted a few times. V is TRBV5-4 and J is TRBJ2-1; 7 bases match TRBD1. The length of the CDR3 is 15 residues. J gave up 5 bases and V 5 bases, and 10 bases lay outside the gene matches. CDR1 and CDR2 from the germline V gene are SGHNT and YYREEE (reference sequence). As DNA, the CDR3 is TGTGCCAGCAGTCGACAGGGAATGGTCAACAATGAGCAGTTCTTC. It codes for CASSRQGMVNNEQFF.

V usage is TRBV5-6 and J usage is TRBJ2-7; D might be TRBD2 (6 bases). The CDR3 is made up of 13 amino acids. The germline CDR1 and CDR2 sequences are SGHDT and YYEEEE. V lost 6 bases to trimming and J lost 5 bases, with 15 bases between them. CDR3 sequence (DNA): TGTGCCAGCAATGGAGGGTATTCCAACGAGCAGTACTTC. Translating gives CASNGGYSNEQYF.

This chain connects TRBV5-5 to TRBJ1-4; D not certain. There are 16 residues in the CDR3. Germline-derived CDR1 and CDR2 are SGHKS and YYEKEE (reference sequence). V lost 2 bases to trimming and J lost 0 bases, with 11 bases between them. The CDR3: CASSFSYFATNEKLFF. CDR3 DNA: TGTGCCAGCAGCTTTTCCTACTTTGCAACTAATGAAAAACTGTTTTTT.

The V and J genes are TRBV10-2 and TRBJ2-1, with 9 bases that match TRBD2. With V trimmed by 0 bases and J by 2 bases, 17 bases remained unmatched. The CDR3 contains 21 residues. The germline V gene has CDR1 WSHSY and CDR2 SAAADI. The DNA of the CDR3 is TGCGCCAGCAGTGAGTCCGGGAGACTAGCGGATCTAGGGGGCACCTACAATGAGCAGTTCTTC. As protein: CASSESGRLADLGGTYNEQFF.

The chain employs TRBV3-1 (or the pseudogene TRBV3-2) and TRBJ2-5, with 8 bases identical to TRBD2. The V segment lost 5 bases and the J segment 1 base; nucleotides outside the gene matches: 3. The V gene's germline CDR1 is LGHDT and CDR2 YNNKEL (reference sequence). The CDR3 totals 14 residues. The DNA for the CDR3 is TGTGCCAGCAGCTTCAGCGGGGGCCAAGAGACCCAGTACTTC. Translated, it gives CASSFSGGQETQYF.